This T cell receptor (beta chain) derives from a study of cytotoxic CD8 clonotypes in ibrutinib-treated CLL. A 1 in 200,000 to 1 in 1 million T cell depth was the sequencing target. Repertoires were generated with immunoSEQ multiplex PCR, while TCRdb's copy carries only in-frame clones and drops some. The repertoire holds 20,000 to 25,000 clones, about 64% seen once, with around 30% in the top ten. This material consisted of PBMCs, taken after 24 months of ibrutinib treatment. The TCR was taken from a human donor with chronic lymphocytic leukemia.

CDR3 nucleotide sequence: TGCGCCAGCAGCCATAGAAGGACAGGGGTCAACTATGGCTACACCTTC. Translating gives CASSHRRTGVNYGYTF. The chain carries TRBV4-1 and TRBJ1-2, with 9 nucleotides matching TRBD1. Unmatched junction bases numbered 7, after V lost 3 bases and J lost 2 bases. There are 16 residues in the CDR3. The germline gives CDR1 MGHRA, CDR2 YSYEKL.